The 26 T cell receptor beta chains in this list originate from one sample, sequenced in a study of cytomegalovirus exposure and HLA in healthy donors. The data were produced by immunoSEQ multiplex PCR, yet TCRdb's version contains in-frame clones alone and is incomplete. The sample lists under 400,000 clones; roughly 90% were seen once. Sequencing was carried out using PBMCs. Source of these receptors: a woman aged 18-29 years in good health and CMV-seronegative.

This chain links TRBV2 with TRBJ2-7, with TRBD1 matching 8 bases. Losses at the gene ends were 6 bases for V and 3 bases for J; bases not matched to a gene: 7. The CDR3 is 14 amino acids. Germline CDR1 is SNHLY and CDR2 is FYNNEI. The CDR3 here is CASRWTGSVYEQYF. In DNA form, the CDR3 reads TGTGCCAGCAGGTGGACAGGGTCGGTCTACGAGCAGTACTTC.

The rearrangement joins TRBV27 to TRBJ2-5; no clear D. V was pared by 2 bases and J by 1 base, with 8 bases between. The length of the CDR3 is 14 residues. CDR1 is MNHEY and CDR2 is SMNVEV in the germline V gene (reference sequence). The CDR3 here is CASSLTGPQETQYF. In DNA form, the CDR3 reads TGTGCCAGCAGTTTAACGGGTCCCCAAGAGACCCAGTACTTC.

The rearrangement joins TRBV6-5 to TRBJ2-1; TRBD1 aligns across 7 bases. The CDR3 is 14 residues long. With V trimmed by 0 bases and J by 14 bases, 10 bases remained unmatched. From germline, CDR1 is MNHEY and CDR2 SVGAGI. Here the CDR3 reads CASSYSSPGQIKFF. The CDR3 coding sequence is TGTGCCAGCAGTTACTCTTCACCGGGACAGATAAAGTTCTTC.

The V call is TRBV6-5, the J call TRBJ2-3; 10 positions match TRBD2. Germline lookup yields CDR1 MNHEY and CDR2 SVGAGI. The CDR3 sequence is 15 residues long. Trimming took 2 bases from V and 3 from J; bases not matched to a gene: 2. The CDR3 DNA follows: TGTGCCAGCAGTTACGGACTAGCGGTTACAGATACGCAGTATTTT. Its protein is CASSYGLAVTDTQYF.

The rearrangement uses TRBV2 and TRBJ2-5, with 7 bases that match TRBD1. The ends lost 9 bases at V and 2 bases at J; junction bases unmatched: 3. The CDR3 totals 12 residues. CDR1 is SNHLY, CDR2 FYNNEI, per germline. CDR3: CARRDSQETQYF. The CDR3 DNA reads as TGTGCCAGGAGGGACAGTCAAGAGACCCAGTACTTC.

The chain is built from TRBV5-8 and TRBJ2-7; 7 bases align to TRBD1. The CDR3 spans 15 residues. V lost 0 bases, J lost 4 bases, and 7 bases stayed unmatched. Germline CDR1 reads SGHTS; CDR2 reads YDEGEE. As DNA, the CDR3 is TGTGCCAGCAGCTTGGACAGGGGCCTGCCGTACGAGCAGTACTTC. Translation: CASSLDRGLPYEQYF.

This clone was counted a few times. The gene calls are TRBV28 and TRBJ1-4; D is possibly TRBD1 (6 bases). This CDR3 has 15 amino acids. The V and J ends lost 6 bases and 5 bases respectively, with 16 bases between them. Germline V CDR1 and CDR2: MDHEN, SYDVKM. CDR3 nucleotides: TGTGCCAGCAGGCTAGGGGGACCAGGGAATGAAAAACTGTTTTTT. Translation: CASRLGGPGNEKLFF.

This chain connects TRBV5-1 to TRBJ2-1; 14 bases are a match to TRBD2. The germline V gene encodes CDR1 SGHRS and CDR2 YFSETQ. Unmatched junction bases numbered 11, after V lost 7 bases and J lost 2 bases. This CDR3 comprises 18 residues. CDR3 in amino acids: CASRGTSGRVITYNEQFF. In DNA, the CDR3 is TGCGCCAGCCGGGGGACTAGCGGGAGAGTAATAACCTACAATGAGCAGTTCTTC.

J is TRBJ2-5 and V is TRBV27, with D possibly being TRBD1 (7 bases). Trimming left V 4 bases short and J 7 bases short, with 28 bases between. CDR1 MNHEY and CDR2 SMNVEV come from the germline V gene (reference sequence). CDR3 length: 18 residues. The CDR3 bases are TGTGCCAGCAGTTATGGGGGAGGAGGGGGCCCCCGGACGGGGACCCAGTACTTC. This sequence encodes CASSYGGGGGPRTGTQYF.

The chain carries TRBV15 and TRBJ2-1, with a weak D call TRBD2 (5 bases). The CDR3 extends over 17 amino acids. V was shortened by 2 bases and J by 0 bases, with 14 bases between the two germline ends. CDR1 and CDR2 from the germline V gene are LNHNV and YYDKDF (reference sequence). For the CDR3, the DNA is TGTGCCACCAGCAGAACCGTTAGCGTCAGCTCCTACAATGAGCAGTTCTTC. This encodes CATSRTVSVSSYNEQFF.

The CDR3 DNA reads as TGTGCCAGCACCTGGGGGGGTCGGAGTGCAGATACGCAGTATTTT. Residues: CASTWGGRSADTQYF. The V and J genes are TRBV6-6 and TRBJ2-3; 7 positions match TRBD2. Germline V gene lookup returns CDR1 MNHNY and CDR2 SVGAGI (reference sequence). The CDR3 is 15 amino acids. V was pared by 7 bases and J by 4 bases, with 11 bases of the junction left unmatched.

A single count supports this clone. This chain joins TRBV6-5 and TRBJ2-2, with D perhaps matching TRBD1 (6 bases). This CDR3 is built from 14 residues. Looked up from germline, CDR1 is MNHEY and CDR2 is SVGAGI. Trimming took off 5 bases at V and 2 bases at J, with 9 bases between the two ends. CDR3 sequence (DNA): TGTGCCAGCAGTAGGGGGTTTAACACCGGGGAGCTGTTTTTT. Its translation is CASSRGFNTGELFF.

The CDR3 loop is CASSFRTASYNEQFF. In DNA form, the CDR3 reads TGTGCCAGCAGCTTCCGAACAGCTTCCTACAATGAGCAGTTCTTC. This chain uses TRBV7-9 with TRBJ2-1; D is ambiguous. V lost 3 bases, J lost 1 base, and 10 bases lay in between. The CDR3 spans 15 residues. CDR1 and CDR2 (germline): SEHNR, FQNEAQ (reference sequence).

The chain carries TRBV4-2 and TRBJ2-5, with 9 bases aligning to TRBD2. Germline assignment: CDR1 LGHNA and CDR2 YNFKEQ. Trimming cost V 1 base and J 0 bases; bases outside gene matches: 6. The CDR3 consists of 17 residues. This CDR3 is CASSQVTSGDYQETQYF. In DNA form, the CDR3 reads TGTGCCAGCAGCCAAGTGACTAGCGGAGACTACCAAGAGACCCAGTACTTC.

The rearrangement links TRBV11-2 to TRBJ2-7; D might be TRBD2 (6 bases). Trimming took 6 bases from V and 1 from J, leaving 10 bases between them. The germline V gene has CDR1 SGHAT and CDR2 FQNNGV. The CDR3 consists of 13 residues. The CDR3 reads CASRLGGSYEQYF. CDR3 DNA: TGTGCCAGCAGGTTGGGGGGTTCCTACGAGCAGTACTTC. The full variable domain, in which reference TRBV11-2 and TRBJ2-7 provide the parts outside the CDR3, is EAGVAQSPRYKIIEKRQSVAFWCNPISGHATLYWYQQILGQGPKLLIQFQNNGVVDDSQLPKDRFSAERLKGVDSTLKIQPAKLEDSAVYLCASRLGGSYEQYFGPGTRLTVT.

The chain links TRBV2 to TRBJ2-1; D gene ambiguous. Germline CDR1 SNHLY, CDR2 FYNNEI. The length of the CDR3 is 14 residues. Deletions cut 3 bases from V and 2 bases from J, with 8 bases between. Written as DNA, the CDR3 is TGTGCCAGCAGTGATCCGTATACCTACAATGAGCAGTTCTTC. It translates to CASSDPYTYNEQFF.

The chain is built from TRBV28 and TRBJ2-3; 7 bases align to TRBD2. The CDR3 sequence is 11 residues long. The V segment lost 5 bases and the J segment 10 bases; nucleotides outside the gene matches: 3. The V gene's germline CDR1 is MDHEN and CDR2 SYDVKM. CDR3 protein: CASSGGESQYF. CDR3 DNA sequence: TGTGCCAGCAGTGGGGGGGAGTCGCAGTATTTT.

The chain recombines TRBV28 with TRBJ2-2; D ambiguous. The germline CDR1 and CDR2 sequences are MDHEN and SYDVKM. V was clipped by 10 bases and J by 4 bases, with 19 bases between them. This CDR3 is 15 amino acids long. The CDR3 loop is CATYPPTGRTGELFF. CDR3 DNA: TGTGCCACCTATCCCCCGACTGGCCGCACCGGGGAGCTGTTTTTT.

The chain has TRBV30 and TRBJ1-2; TRBD1 matches at 9 bases. The length of the CDR3 is 14 residues. Germline CDR1 reads GTSNPN; CDR2 reads SVGIG (reference sequence). Trimming cost V 1 base and J 8 bases; bases outside gene matches: 8. The DNA of the CDR3 is TGTGCCTGGAGTGAAAACAGGGGGCTTAGGGGCTACACCTTC. This sequence encodes CAWSENRGLRGYTF.

In the case of this clone: The same CDR3 can be traced to other DNA sequences in this sample. This CDR3 is CSVARQGITEAFF. In DNA, the CDR3 is TGCAGCGTTGCGAGACAGGGAATCACTGAAGCTTTCTTT. This rearrangement joins TRBV29-1 to TRBJ1-1; 7 nucleotides agree with TRBD1. CDR1 is SQVTM and CDR2 is ANQGSEA in the germline V gene. The V and J ends lost 4 bases and 4 bases, in that order; junction bases with no gene match: 6. The CDR3 length is 13 residues.

V gene TRBV19 combines with J gene TRBJ2-7, with a tentative D call TRBD1 (6 bases). The CDR3 consists of 15 residues. The V gene lost 8 bases and the J gene lost 0 bases, with 17 bases spanning the gap. Germline CDR1 is LNHDA and CDR2 is SQIVND (reference sequence). The CDR3, as DNA: TGTGCCAGTCGAGGTAGGGCAGGGGACTCCTACGAGCAGTACTTC. As protein: CASRGRAGDSYEQYF.

The sample holds a few counts of this clone. The gene calls are TRBV18 and TRBJ2-7; 7 bases are a match to TRBD1. The CDR3 extends over 15 amino acids. The V gene end was trimmed by 6 bases and the J gene end by 0 bases; junction bases not matched to a gene: 8. Germline V CDR1 and CDR2: KGHSH, LQKENI. CDR3 DNA sequence: TGTGCCAGCTCCCCGAGACAGGGAACCTCCTACGAGCAGTACTTC. This codes for CASSPRQGTSYEQYF.

V is TRBV30 and J is TRBJ2-2; D not certain. Germline CDR1 GTSNPN, CDR2 SVGIG (reference sequence). Trimming cost V 0 bases and J 5 bases, with 16 bases left between them. There are 16 residues in the CDR3. The CDR3 coding sequence is TGTGCCTGGAGTGTAAACTTGGAGAGATTGACCGGGGAGCTGTTTTTT. It codes for CAWSVNLERLTGELFF.

This clone was observed a single time. V is TRBV29-1 and J is TRBJ2-7; maybe TRBD2 (6 bases). CDR1 is SQVTM and CDR2 is ANQGSEA in the germline V gene. The length of the CDR3 is 13 residues. Trimming left V 7 bases short and J 2 bases short, with 15 bases between. CDR3 loop: CSALTGLTYEQYF. CDR3 DNA sequence: TGCAGCGCATTAACGGGACTCACCTACGAGCAGTACTTC.

The rearrangement uses TRBV7-6 and TRBJ2-7; D uncertain. The CDR3 is 15 residues long. The germline V and J ends were trimmed by 1 base and 3 bases, with 13 bases remaining between them. Germline V CDR1 and CDR2: SGHVS, FNYEAQ. CDR3 sequence: CASSLGVPPGYEQYF. CDR3 nucleotide sequence: TGTGCCAGCAGCTTAGGGGTACCTCCGGGCTACGAGCAGTACTTC.

The chain is built from TRBV7-3 and TRBJ2-1; D may be TRBD2 (5 bases). Germline V gene data show CDR1 as SGHTA and CDR2 as FQGTGA. V was shortened by 0 bases and J by 3 bases, with 9 bases between the two germline ends. This CDR3 region has 15 residues. This CDR3 reads CASSLTGRGYNEQFF. CDR3 sequence (DNA): TGTGCCAGCAGCTTAACCGGCCGGGGCTACAATGAGCAGTTCTTC.